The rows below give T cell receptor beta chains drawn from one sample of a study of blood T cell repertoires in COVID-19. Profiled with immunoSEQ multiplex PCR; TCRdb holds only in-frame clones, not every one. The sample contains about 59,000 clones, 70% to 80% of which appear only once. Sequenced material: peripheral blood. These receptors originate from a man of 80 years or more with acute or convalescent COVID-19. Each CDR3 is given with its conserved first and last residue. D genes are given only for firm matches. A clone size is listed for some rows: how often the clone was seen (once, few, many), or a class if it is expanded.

CDR3aa: CASSVGLAGANSYEQYF; CDR3nt: TGTGCCAGCAGCGTGGGACTAGCGGGAGCCAACTCCTACGAGCAGTACTTC; abundance: NA; v_gene: TRBV11-2; j_gene: TRBJ2-7; d_gene: TRBD2
CDR3aa: CASRLSSGDTQYF; CDR3nt: TGTGCCAGCAGGCTATCTTCAGGAGATACGCAGTATTTT; abundance: NA; v_gene: TRBV7-6; j_gene: TRBJ2-3; d_gene: NA
CDR3aa: CSVFDRNGYTF; CDR3nt: TGCAGCGTTTTTGACAGAAATGGCTACACCTTC; abundance: NA; v_gene: TRBV29-1; j_gene: TRBJ1-2; d_gene: NA
CDR3aa: CASRERGQLAGAFF; CDR3nt: TGTGCCAGCAGGGAGAGGGGCCAGCTAGCGGGAGCTTTCTTT; abundance: NA; v_gene: TRBV6-5; j_gene: TRBJ1-1; d_gene: NA
CDR3aa: CASSPIQGAGEKLFF; CDR3nt: TGTGCCAGCTCACCAATCCAGGGGGCAGGGGAAAAACTGTTTTTT; abundance: NA; v_gene: TRBV18; j_gene: TRBJ1-4; d_gene: TRBD1
CDR3aa: CASSRGQGGSTQYF; CDR3nt: TGTGCCAGTAGCCGGGGACAGGGAGGGAGTACGCAGTATTTT; abundance: NA; v_gene: TRBV19; j_gene: TRBJ2-3; d_gene: TRBD1
CDR3aa: CASSLGQGAGNEPQHF; CDR3nt: TGTGCCAGCAGCCTCGGACAGGGGGCGGGTAACGAGCCCCAGCATTTT; abundance: NA; v_gene: TRBV3-1/TRBV3-2; j_gene: TRBJ1-5; d_gene: TRBD1
CDR3aa: CASSQFRFSGGYTF; CDR3nt: TGCGCCAGCAGCCAATTCCGTTTTAGTGGTGGCTACACCTTC; abundance: NA; v_gene: TRBV4-1; j_gene: TRBJ1-2; d_gene: NA
CDR3aa: CASTTGVGNTIYF; CDR3nt: TGTGCCAGCACCACAGGGGTCGGAAACACCATATATTTT; abundance: NA; v_gene: TRBV25-1; j_gene: TRBJ1-3; d_gene: TRBD1
CDR3aa: CASSALAGGLTDTQYF; CDR3nt: TGCGCCAGCAGCGCACTAGCGGGGGGCTTAACAGATACGCAGTATTTT; abundance: NA; v_gene: TRBV5-1; j_gene: TRBJ2-3; d_gene: TRBD2
CDR3aa: CASSQAGGDTEAFF; CDR3nt: TGTGCCAGCAGCCAAGCTGGCGGGGACACTGAAGCTTTCTTT; abundance: NA; v_gene: TRBV3-1/TRBV3-2; j_gene: TRBJ1-1; d_gene: NA
CDR3aa: CASGESGKLFF; CDR3nt: TGTGCCAGCGGAGAGTCGGGGAAACTGTTTTTT; abundance: once; v_gene: TRBV2; j_gene: TRBJ1-4; d_gene: NA
CDR3aa: CSVRDRDNSPLHF; CDR3nt: TGCAGCGTTCGGGACAGGGATAATTCACCCCTCCACTTT; abundance: NA; v_gene: TRBV29-1; j_gene: TRBJ1-6; d_gene: TRBD1
CDR3aa: CASSQGPLAGGPSEQFF; CDR3nt: TGTGCCAGCAGCCAAGGACCCCTAGCGGGGGGGCCTAGTGAGCAGTTCTTC; abundance: NA; v_gene: TRBV7-6; j_gene: TRBJ2-1; d_gene: TRBD2
CDR3aa: CATSRGSNQPQHF; CDR3nt: TGTGCCACCAGCAGGGGTTCCAATCAGCCCCAGCATTTT; abundance: NA; v_gene: TRBV24-1; j_gene: TRBJ1-5; d_gene: NA
CDR3aa: CASSDPGQGVLNQPQHF; CDR3nt: TGTGCCAGTAGTGATCCGGGACAGGGGGTTCTCAATCAGCCCCAGCATTTT; abundance: few; v_gene: TRBV19; j_gene: TRBJ1-5; d_gene: TRBD1
CDR3aa: CASSEREQFYEQYF; CDR3nt: TGTGCCAGCAGTGAACGGGAGCAATTTTACGAGCAGTACTTC; abundance: NA; v_gene: TRBV2; j_gene: TRBJ2-7; d_gene: NA
CDR3aa: CASGWGTSGNNEQFF; CDR3nt: TGTGCTAGTGGTTGGGGGACTAGCGGGAACAATGAGCAGTTCTTC; abundance: NA; v_gene: TRBV12-5; j_gene: TRBJ2-1; d_gene: TRBD2
CDR3aa: CASSFQGASEQFF; CDR3nt: TGTGCCAGCAGCTTTCAGGGGGCTAGTGAGCAGTTCTTC; abundance: NA; v_gene: TRBV5-4; j_gene: TRBJ2-1; d_gene: TRBD1
CDR3aa: CASSTLDSLNEKLFF; CDR3nt: TGTGCCAGCAGTACCCTGGACAGCCTTAATGAAAAACTGTTTTTT; abundance: NA; v_gene: TRBV28; j_gene: TRBJ1-4; d_gene: NA
CDR3aa: CASILTAGYGYTF; CDR3nt: TGTGCCAGCATTCTGACAGCAGGGTATGGCTACACCTTC; abundance: once; v_gene: TRBV6-5; j_gene: TRBJ1-2; d_gene: NA
CDR3aa: CASSTRLAGSGELFF; CDR3nt: TGTGCCAGCAGCACCCGACTAGCGGGATCCGGGGAGCTGTTTTTT; abundance: NA; v_gene: TRBV9; j_gene: TRBJ2-2; d_gene: TRBD2
CDR3aa: CASSPYSGTSGRGSYNEQFF; CDR3nt: TGTGCCAGCAGTCCCTATTCCGGGACTAGCGGGAGAGGCTCCTACAATGAGCAGTTCTTC; abundance: few; v_gene: TRBV6-6; j_gene: TRBJ2-1; d_gene: TRBD2
CDR3aa: CASSLLRWETNEKLFF; CDR3nt: TGTGCCAGCTCACTTCTAAGATGGGAGACTAATGAAAAACTGTTTTTT; abundance: NA; v_gene: TRBV18; j_gene: TRBJ1-4; d_gene: NA
CDR3aa: CASSDNDRGNYGYTF; CDR3nt: TGCGCCAGCAGCGACAATGACAGGGGTAACTATGGCTACACCTTC; abundance: NA; v_gene: TRBV5-1; j_gene: TRBJ1-2; d_gene: TRBD1
CDR3aa: CAWTPSGRNNEQFF; CDR3nt: TGTGCCTGGACCCCTAGCGGGAGGAACAATGAGCAGTTCTTC; abundance: once; v_gene: TRBV30; j_gene: TRBJ2-1; d_gene: TRBD2
CDR3aa: CASSETTGNEQFF; CDR3nt: TGTGCCAGCAGCGAAACAACAGGGAATGAGCAGTTCTTC; abundance: NA; v_gene: TRBV7-9; j_gene: TRBJ2-1; d_gene: NA
CDR3aa: CASSLVGQGNYGYTF; CDR3nt: TGTGCCAGCAGCTTAGTAGGGCAGGGTAACTATGGCTACACCTTC; abundance: NA; v_gene: TRBV11-3; j_gene: TRBJ1-2; d_gene: NA
CDR3aa: CASSAVSTSSYNEQFF; CDR3nt: TGTGCCAGCAGCGCCGTTAGCACGAGCTCCTACAATGAGCAGTTCTTC; abundance: once; v_gene: TRBV9; j_gene: TRBJ2-1; d_gene: NA
CDR3aa: CASRRDRGLGTEAFF; CDR3nt: TGCGCCAGCAGGCGGGACAGGGGGCTGGGGACTGAAGCTTTCTTT; abundance: NA; v_gene: TRBV10-2; j_gene: TRBJ1-1; d_gene: TRBD1
CDR3aa: CASREQNEKLFF; CDR3nt: TGTGCCAGCAGAGAACAGAATGAAAAACTGTTTTTT; abundance: NA; v_gene: TRBV2; j_gene: TRBJ1-4; d_gene: NA
CDR3aa: CASSPSSGGPGYTF; CDR3nt: TGTGCCAGCTCACCTTCTTCAGGGGGCCCTGGCTACACCTTC; abundance: NA; v_gene: TRBV18; j_gene: TRBJ1-2; d_gene: TRBD1
CDR3aa: CASSPRGQASPYEQYF; CDR3nt: TGTGCCAGCTCACCCCGGGGACAGGCCTCTCCCTACGAGCAGTACTTC; abundance: NA; v_gene: TRBV18; j_gene: TRBJ2-7; d_gene: TRBD1
CDR3aa: CASTLDMVHEQYF; CDR3nt: TGTGCCAGCACCCTGGACATGGTACACGAGCAGTACTTC; abundance: NA; v_gene: TRBV2; j_gene: TRBJ2-7; d_gene: NA
CDR3aa: CASSLATRREGYEQYF; CDR3nt: TGCGCCAGCAGCTTGGCCACTCGGCGGGAGGGCTACGAGCAGTACTTC; abundance: NA; v_gene: TRBV5-1; j_gene: TRBJ2-7; d_gene: TRBD2
CDR3aa: CASRVDRFSTDTQYF; CDR3nt: TGTGCCAGTAGGGTGGACAGATTCAGCACAGATACGCAGTATTTT; abundance: NA; v_gene: TRBV19; j_gene: TRBJ2-3; d_gene: NA
CDR3aa: CASSARGQGYQPQHF; CDR3nt: TGCGCCAGCAGTGCAAGGGGCCAGGGTTATCAGCCCCAGCATTTT; abundance: NA; v_gene: TRBV10-2; j_gene: TRBJ1-5; d_gene: NA
CDR3aa: CASSYFRGFEQYF; CDR3nt: TGTGCCAGCAGTTACTTTCGAGGATTCGAGCAGTACTTC; abundance: NA; v_gene: TRBV6-6; j_gene: TRBJ2-7; d_gene: NA
CDR3aa: CAWSVGTSGISYNEQFF; CDR3nt: TGTGCCTGGAGTGTGGGGACTAGCGGGATTTCCTACAATGAGCAGTTCTTC; abundance: few; v_gene: TRBV30; j_gene: TRBJ2-1; d_gene: TRBD2
CDR3aa: CASSKRSRVGTGELFF; CDR3nt: TGTGCCAGCAGTAAGCGGTCAAGGGTAGGGACCGGGGAGCTGTTTTTT; abundance: NA; v_gene: TRBV2; j_gene: TRBJ2-2; d_gene: NA
CDR3aa: CASTNGGLQSTDTQYF; CDR3nt: TGTGCCAGCACGAACGGGGGACTACAATCTACAGATACGCAGTATTTT; abundance: NA; v_gene: TRBV5-4; j_gene: TRBJ2-3; d_gene: TRBD2
CDR3aa: CASSLEVGQGASKF; CDR3nt: NA; abundance: NA; v_gene: TRBV5-1; j_gene: TRBJ1-1; d_gene: NA
CDR3aa: CASSLYQEPYGYTF; CDR3nt: TGTGCCAGCAGCTTATATCAGGAACCCTATGGCTACACCTTC; abundance: NA; v_gene: TRBV7-2; j_gene: TRBJ1-2; d_gene: NA
CDR3aa: CASITRRVRNEKLFF; CDR3nt: TGTGCCAGCATAACCAGGAGGGTCCGCAATGAAAAACTGTTTTTT; abundance: few; v_gene: TRBV28; j_gene: TRBJ1-4; d_gene: NA
CDR3aa: CASSSIAGSSYEQYF; CDR3nt: TGCGCCAGCAGCTCAATAGCGGGGAGCTCCTACGAGCAGTACTTC; abundance: NA; v_gene: TRBV5-1; j_gene: TRBJ2-7; d_gene: TRBD2
CDR3aa: CASNSLGTGTNSPLHF; CDR3nt: TGTGCCAGCAACTCATTAGGTACAGGGACGAATTCACCCCTCCACTTT; abundance: NA; v_gene: TRBV5-6; j_gene: TRBJ1-6; d_gene: NA
CDR3aa: CASSLGQGPYNEQFF; CDR3nt: TGTGCCAGCAGCTTGGGACAGGGGCCCTACAATGAGCAGTTCTTC; abundance: NA; v_gene: TRBV5-4; j_gene: TRBJ2-1; d_gene: TRBD1
CDR3aa: CASRVSRGNTEAFF; CDR3nt: TGTGCCAGTAGGGTTTCCAGGGGGAACACTGAAGCTTTCTTT; abundance: NA; v_gene: TRBV19; j_gene: TRBJ1-1; d_gene: NA
CDR3aa: CASSLNPPNTGELFF; CDR3nt: TGTGCCAGCAGTCTAAATCCTCCGAACACCGGGGAGCTGTTTTTT; abundance: NA; v_gene: TRBV2; j_gene: TRBJ2-2; d_gene: NA
CDR3aa: CASSSGQVSTTEAFF; CDR3nt: TGCGCCAGCAGTTCGGGACAGGTTTCGACCACTGAAGCTTTCTTT; abundance: few; v_gene: TRBV5-1; j_gene: TRBJ1-1; d_gene: TRBD1
CDR3aa: CASSQDPGQWTEAFF; CDR3nt: TGCGCCAGCAGCCAAGATCCCGGACAGTGGACTGAAGCTTTCTTT; abundance: NA; v_gene: TRBV4-1; j_gene: TRBJ1-1; d_gene: NA
CDR3aa: CASSTWRTDTQYF; CDR3nt: TGTGCCAGCAGTACATGGAGGACAGATACGCAGTATTTT; abundance: NA; v_gene: TRBV12-3/TRBV12-4; j_gene: TRBJ2-3; d_gene: NA
CDR3aa: CASSQGDYGELFF; CDR3nt: TGTGCCAGCAGCCAAGGGGACTACGGGGAGCTGTTTTTT; abundance: NA; v_gene: TRBV3-1/TRBV3-2; j_gene: TRBJ2-2; d_gene: TRBD2
CDR3aa: CSVSGGTNEKLFF; CDR3nt: TGCAGCGTGTCAGGGGGGACTAATGAAAAACTGTTTTTT; abundance: NA; v_gene: TRBV29-1; j_gene: TRBJ1-4; d_gene: TRBD1
CDR3aa: CASSPYLAGGKETQYF; CDR3nt: TGTGCCAGCTCACCATACCTAGCGGGGGGAAAAGAGACCCAGTACTTC; abundance: NA; v_gene: TRBV18; j_gene: TRBJ2-5; d_gene: TRBD2
CDR3aa: CASSSTFGGGPVTDTQYF; CDR3nt: TGTGCCAGCAGCTCCACCTTTGGCGGGGGCCCTGTCACAGATACGCAGTATTTT; abundance: NA; v_gene: TRBV13; j_gene: TRBJ2-3; d_gene: NA
CDR3aa: CASSLGGIYEQYF; CDR3nt: TGTGCCAGCAGTTTAGGCGGGATCTACGAGCAGTACTTC; abundance: NA; v_gene: TRBV27; j_gene: TRBJ2-7; d_gene: NA